This T cell receptor beta chain was observed in a study of T cells in localized non-small cell lung cancer. Notes on the study in general: T cell clonality was highest in uninvolved adjacent lung, above tumor. Longer survival (overall) was linked to higher T cell density in blood.

Deletions cut 4 bases from V and 4 bases from J, with 10 bases between. The CDR3 covers 13 residues. Germline lookup yields CDR1 SGHTA and CDR2 FQGNSA. Repertoires were generated with immunoSEQ multiplex PCR, while TCRdb's copy carries only in-frame clones and drops some. This table has 3,200 or so clones, 25% to 30% appearing once. As to this clone: The antigen is undetermined.

The specimen comprised lung tumor tissue, sampled before any cancer treatment. This receptor was taken from a man aged 40 to 69 with stage III lung adenocarcinoma. The gene calls are TRBV7-2 and TRBJ1-1; D unresolved. The CDR3 loop reads CASSSISSTEAFF. CDR3 DNA: TGTGCCAGCAGCTCTATCTCGAGCACTGAAGCTTTCTTT.